This T cell receptor beta chain was sequenced in a study of shared clonotypes between healthy human individuals. This table comes from immunoSEQ multiplex PCR, and its TCRdb copy is limited to in-frame clones, with some not included. The sample shows over a million clones, around 78% of them seen only once. This CDR3 has 13 residues. The germline V gene has CDR1 SNHLY and CDR2 FYNNEI. V was shortened by 5 bases and J by 4 bases, with 11 bases between the two germline ends. Input material: memory CD4+ T cells from PBMCs. The subset was: CD45RA-negative fraction. The TCR sequence derives from a young man in good health. Some clones in this sample may be carry-over from other donors' samples. The chain is built from TRBV2 and TRBJ1-2; D is undetermined. The DNA of the CDR3 is TGTGCCAGCAGTCCCTGGACCGGCTATGGCTACACCTTC. Encoded protein: CASSPWTGYGYTF.